The present TCR beta chain was sequenced within a study of vaccination effects on CD4 cells after COVID-19. Antigen-specific CD4+ T cells were expanded with viral peptide pools in the ViraFEST assay before sequencing. The culture ran for around ten days before CD4+ T cells were isolated. Two doses of BNT162b2 or mRNA-1273 vaccine were administered to participants. According to the study, vaccine recipients showed no prior SARS-CoV-2 infection and negative nucleocapsid antibodies. Two million PBMC per well received 10 IU/ml IL-2 and roughly 10 ug/ml peptides in culture. Study results and limitations: Marked clonal contraction of both clone types appeared late after vaccination. Healthy vaccinees' vaccine-induced clones included only 1 of 255 that recognized common cold coronaviruses.

The protocol was immunoSEQ multiplex PCR, while the TCRdb copy is restricted to in-frame clones and leaves out a portion. The table records roughly 32,000 clones, 72% of them present only once. V dropped 4 bases and J dropped 3; count of bases not matched to a gene: 7. The CDR3 covers 15 residues. Germline V CDR1 and CDR2: MNHEY, SVGAGI. The count of this clone is one. Its antigen is not identified. Sequenced material: CD4+ T cells from PBMCs cultured with HCoV-229E spike peptides, taken after COVID-19 vaccination. The TCR comes from a human donor who received a COVID-19 vaccine. This rearrangement joins TRBV6-5 to TRBJ1-2; 8 bases map to TRBD1. Here the CDR3 DNA reads TGTGCCAGCAGTTTCCGACAGGGGAGGGACTATGGCTACACCTTC. Protein product: CASSFRQGRDYGYTF.